What follows are 22 T cell receptor beta chains derived from one specimen sequenced in a study of blood T cell repertoires in COVID-19. Profiled with immunoSEQ multiplex PCR; TCRdb holds only in-frame clones, not every one. The sample includes hundreds of thousands of clones, about 68% of them seen just once. The specimen sequenced was peripheral blood. The receptors originated from a woman at least 80 years old with acute or convalescent COVID-19.

The genes are TRBV6-5 and TRBJ1-6, with D tentatively TRBD1 (6 bases). The V and J ends lost 5 bases and 7 bases respectively, with 15 bases between them. CDR1 is MNHEY and CDR2 is SVGAGI in the germline V gene. This CDR3 contains 15 residues. The CDR3 coding sequence is TGTGCCAGCAGTACCAGGGGTATTGAAAATTCACCCCTCCACTTT. Its protein product is CASSTRGIENSPLHF.

The chain combines TRBV29-1 with TRBJ2-7; 8 bases match TRBD2. The V segment lost 3 bases and the J segment 0 bases; nucleotides outside the gene matches: 10. CDR3 length: 16 amino acids. Germline lookup yields CDR1 SQVTM and CDR2 ANQGSEA. The CDR3 loop is CSVDSVTGGGSYEQYF. CDR3 nucleotides: TGCAGCGTTGATTCTGTCACGGGGGGGGGCTCCTACGAGCAGTACTTC.

The chain has TRBV5-6 and TRBJ2-3; maybe TRBD1 (5 bases). CDR1 is SGHDT and CDR2 is YYEEEE in the germline V gene. CDR3 length: 13 residues. Trimming took off 4 bases at V and 1 base at J, with 7 bases between the two ends. The CDR3: CASSLTGTDTQYF. CDR3 bases: TGTGCCAGCAGCCTGACAGGCACAGATACGCAGTATTTT. Complete variable domain (other parts from reference TRBV5-6 and TRBJ2-3): DAGVTQSPTHLIKTRGQQVTLRCSPKSGHDTVSWYQQALGQGPQFIFQYYEEEERQRGNFPDRFSGHQFPNYSSELNVNALLLGDSALYLCASSLTGTDTQYFGPGTRLTVL.

This rearrangement joins TRBV2 to TRBJ2-7, with 14 bases identical to TRBD2. V was clipped by 8 bases and J by 1 base; unmatched bases: 10. Germline CDR1 reads SNHLY; CDR2 reads FYNNEI. This CDR3 spans 17 amino acids. CDR3 sequence reads: CASRIGTSGSGSYEQYF. The CDR3 DNA is TGTGCCAGCCGAATAGGGACTAGCGGGAGTGGTTCCTACGAGCAGTACTTC.

The chain is built from TRBV20-1 and TRBJ2-1; D unclear. Germline lookup yields CDR1 DFQATT and CDR2 SNEGSKA (reference sequence). CDR3 length: 14 residues. V was trimmed by 3 bases and J by 3 bases, leaving 12 bases between them. The CDR3 sequence is CSASSRRLYNEQFF. The DNA of the CDR3 is TGCAGTGCTAGTTCCCGGAGACTCTACAATGAGCAGTTCTTC.

The J gene is TRBJ2-1, the V gene TRBV11-2; 8 positions match TRBD2. The CDR3 has 18 residues. From germline, CDR1 is SGHAT and CDR2 FQNNGV. V lost 5 bases, J lost 1 base, and 13 bases stayed unmatched. CDR3 protein: CASSPRSWASGSYNEQFF. CDR3 bases: TGTGCCAGCAGCCCACGATCCTGGGCTAGCGGGTCCTACAATGAGCAGTTCTTC.

This clone occurred a few times. The chain links TRBV6-1 to TRBJ2-7; 7 bases line up with TRBD1. The germline CDR1 and CDR2 sequences are MNHNS and SASEGT. J gave up 5 bases and V 5 bases, and 6 bases lay outside the gene matches. The CDR3 covers 13 residues. The CDR3: CASSFDRDDEQYF. CDR3 bases: TGTGCCAGCAGTTTCGACAGGGACGACGAGCAGTACTTC.

The V call is TRBV6-5, the J call TRBJ2-7, with unresolved D. V was shortened by 3 bases and J by 5 bases, with 5 bases between the two germline ends. Germline V gene sequence: CDR1 MNHEY, CDR2 SVGAGI. This CDR3 is built from 11 residues. Here the CDR3 DNA reads TGTGCCAGCAGTTATTTAAACGAGCAGTACTTC. It is translated as CASSYLNEQYF.

The genes are TRBV18 and TRBJ1-4; 8 nucleotides match TRBD1. V lost 2 bases to trimming and J lost 3 bases; unmatched junction nucleotides: 5. The CDR3 totals 16 residues. Per the germline V gene, CDR1 is KGHSH and CDR2 is LQKENI. In nucleotides, the CDR3 is TGTGCCAGCTCACCAAGAGGACAGGGACCTAATGAAAAACTGTTTTTT. Protein sequence: CASSPRGQGPNEKLFF.

The chain joins TRBV20-1 to TRBJ2-5, with TRBD2 matching over 7 bases. Germline V gene lookup returns CDR1 DFQATT and CDR2 SNEGSKA (reference sequence). The CDR3 length is 15 residues. V dropped 3 bases and J dropped 4; count of bases not matched to a gene: 11. In nucleotides, the CDR3 is TGCAGTGCTAGTTTGCGGGAGATCCAGGGAGAGACCCAGTACTTC. It is translated as CSASLREIQGETQYF.

The chain is built from TRBV5-1 and TRBJ2-1, with D perhaps matching TRBD2 (5 bases). The V gene's germline CDR1 is SGHRS and CDR2 YFSETQ. This CDR3 spans 14 amino acids. Trimming pared 4 bases from V and 4 bases from J, leaving 12 bases between. The CDR3 reads CASSRDTGYNEQFF. Written as DNA, the CDR3 is TGCGCCAGCAGCCGGGATACCGGATACAATGAGCAGTTCTTC.

With respect to this clone: The same CDR3 also results from other DNA sequences found in this sample. This sequence joins TRBV12-3 or TRBV12-4 and TRBJ1-5; D is perhaps TRBD1 (5 bases). The CDR3 is 13 amino acids. The ends were cut back, 5 bases at V and 1 base at J, with 6 bases in the middle. CDR3: CASSRQSNQPQHF. The CDR3 DNA reads TGTGCCAGCAGTCGACAGAGCAATCAGCCCCAGCATTTT.

The chain carries TRBV3-1 (or the pseudogene TRBV3-2) and TRBJ1-1, with D unresolved. Trimming removed 0 bases at V and 10 bases at J, with 12 bases between. The germline V gene has CDR1 LGHDT and CDR2 YNNKEL (reference sequence). The CDR3 length is 13 residues. The CDR3 here is CASSQDEVSVAFF. The CDR3 coding sequence is TGTGCCAGCAGCCAAGATGAGGTCAGTGTAGCTTTCTTT.

The rearrangement joins TRBV5-1 to TRBJ2-7; the D is unclear. V gave up 2 bases and J gave up 0 bases, with 9 bases separating them. The length of the CDR3 is 14 residues. The germline gives CDR1 SGHRS, CDR2 YFSETQ. The CDR3 bases are TGCGCCAGCAGCTTTGACACCCTCTCCTACGAGCAGTACTTC. Protein: CASSFDTLSYEQYF.

This chain uses TRBV21-1 with TRBJ2-7; the table calls TRBD1, which could not be checked here. TRBV21-1 is a pseudogene. The CDR3 extends over 18 amino acids. CDR3 protein: CASSKAEGDTQVSYEQYF. The CDR3 DNA sequence: TGTGCCAGCAGCAAAGCTGAGGGGGATACGCAGGTCTCCTACGAGCAGTACTTC.

The chain uses TRBV5-5 and TRBJ2-5; D is possibly TRBD1 (5 bases). CDR3 length: 15 residues. The germline gives CDR1 SGHKS, CDR2 YYEKEE (reference sequence). V was pared by 7 bases and J by 2 bases, with 18 bases between. The CDR3 DNA follows: TGTGCCAGCTTTAAACAGGCCCACTTTCAAGAGACCCAGTACTTC. Its translation: CASFKQAHFQETQYF.

The chain is built from TRBV11-2 and TRBJ1-5, with D unclear. CDR3 length: 13 amino acids. Trimming took 1 base from V and 6 from J, leaving 7 bases between them. Germline V gives CDR1 SGHAT, CDR2 FQNNGV. CDR3 coding DNA: TGTGCCAGCAGCTTAGGGGCGGGTCAGCCCCAGCATTTT. Translation: CASSLGAGQPQHF.

This clone was observed a few times. The rearrangement links TRBV7-9 to TRBJ1-6; D is undetermined. Germline-derived CDR1 and CDR2 are SEHNR and FQNEAQ (reference sequence). This CDR3 comprises 16 residues. V was trimmed by 1 base and J by 6 bases, leaving 13 bases between them. The CDR3 spells CASSLVGGGSNSPLHF. The CDR3 DNA reads TGTGCCAGCAGCTTAGTAGGAGGAGGTAGTAATTCACCCCTCCACTTT. Variable domain in full (rest from reference TRBV7-9 and TRBJ1-6): DTGVSQNPRHKITKRGQNVTFRCDPISEHNRLYWYRQTLGQGPEFLTYFQNEAQLEKSRLLSDRFSAERPKGSFSTLEIQRTEQGDSAMYLCASSLVGGGSNSPLHFGNGTRLTVT.

This clone was seen only a few times. CDR3 DNA: TGTGCCAGCAGCTTGAGGATGAACACTGAAGCTTTCTTT. This sequence encodes CASSLRMNTEAFF. The rearrangement links TRBV7-2 to TRBJ1-1; D remains unclear. Germline V lookup: CDR1 SGHTA, CDR2 FQGNSA. CDR3 length: 13 amino acids. V was shortened by 3 bases and J by 0 bases, with 5 bases between the two germline ends.

The chain has TRBV12-5 and TRBJ1-1; 11 nucleotides line up with TRBD1. The CDR3 loop spans 17 amino acids. CDR1 is LGHNT, CDR2 FRNRAP, per germline. Losses at the gene ends were 1 base for V and 2 bases for J; bases not matched to a gene: 6. The CDR3 bases are TGTGCTAGTGGTTTGGCGGGACAGGGGGTCCCTAACACTGAAGCTTTCTTT. It translates to CASGLAGQGVPNTEAFF.

The CDR3 spells CASSMIGVGGNEQYF. The CDR3 DNA sequence: TGTGCCAGTAGTATGATAGGCGTAGGGGGTAACGAGCAGTACTTC. This sequence joins TRBV19 and TRBJ2-7; TRBD1 might be the D (6 bases). Trimming removed 3 bases at V and 5 bases at J, with 17 bases between. The CDR3 is 15 amino acids. The germline V gene encodes CDR1 LNHDA and CDR2 SQIVND (reference sequence).

A remark on this clone: Other nucleotide sequences from this sample produce the same CDR3. This rearrangement joins TRBV3-1 (or the pseudogene TRBV3-2) to TRBJ1-5; D is perhaps TRBD1 (6 bases). The CDR3 has 14 amino acids. Germline V CDR1 and CDR2: LGHDT, YNNKEL (reference sequence). V dropped 1 base and J dropped 3 bases, with 7 bases sitting between them. The CDR3 nucleotides are TGTGCCAGCAGCCAAGGACAGGCCAATCAGCCCCAGCATTTT. Translated, it gives CASSQGQANQPQHF.